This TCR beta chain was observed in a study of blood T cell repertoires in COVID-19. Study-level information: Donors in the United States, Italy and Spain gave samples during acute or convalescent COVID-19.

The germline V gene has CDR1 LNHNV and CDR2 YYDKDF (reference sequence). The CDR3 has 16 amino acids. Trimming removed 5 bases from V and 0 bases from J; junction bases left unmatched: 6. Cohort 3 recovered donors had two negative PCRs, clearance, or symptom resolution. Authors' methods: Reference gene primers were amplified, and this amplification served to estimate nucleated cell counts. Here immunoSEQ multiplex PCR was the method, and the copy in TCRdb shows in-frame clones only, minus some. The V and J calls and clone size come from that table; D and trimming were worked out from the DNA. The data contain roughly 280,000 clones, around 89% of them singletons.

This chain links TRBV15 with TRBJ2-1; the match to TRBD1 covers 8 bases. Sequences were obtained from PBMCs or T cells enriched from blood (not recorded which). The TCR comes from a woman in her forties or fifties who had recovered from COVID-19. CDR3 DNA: TGTGCCACCAGCGGTAGACAGGGGATCTCCTACAATGAGCAGTTCTTC. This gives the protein CATSGRQGISYNEQFF.